Listed below are T cell receptor beta chains from one sample, sequenced in a study of shared clonotypes between healthy human individuals. Libraries were prepared by immunoSEQ multiplex PCR; TCRdb keeps only in-frame clonotypes and omits some of them. The data show 2 million to 2.5 million clones, with approximately 95% seen just once and 0.39% held by the top ten. The source material was naive CD4+ T cells from PBMCs. The receptor set was obtained from a young man in good health. Some clones in this sample may be carry-over from other donors' samples. Each CDR3 is given with its conserved first and last residue. Fields, in order: CDR3 protein, clone size, J gene, V gene. Only part of the rows carry a size: once, few, many, or a class if the clone is expanded.

CASSALQAGTPKKAFF - TRBJ1-1 TRBV9
CASSSGSEGHGEQYF - TRBJ2-7 TRBV5-4
CASSPLAGGPGTQYF - TRBJ2-3 TRBV28
CASRLGTSSEQYF - TRBJ2-7 TRBV5-1
CASSQKTEGDGYTF - TRBJ1-2 TRBV4-2
CASSLEGGNEQFF - TRBJ2-1 TRBV11-3
CASSLGLAGGYNEQFF - TRBJ2-1 TRBV5-1
CASSPTSRGTDTQYF - TRBJ2-3 TRBV9
CASNDRHPGDTQYF - TRBJ2-3 TRBV6-6
CASSFIKETQYF - TRBJ2-5 TRBV28
CASNRRGGENYGYTF - TRBJ1-2 TRBV6-5
CASSYQGARNEQFF - TRBJ2-1 TRBV6-5
CASSIDTGPETQYF once TRBJ2-5 TRBV19
CASSVVPTGGNEQFF - TRBJ2-1 TRBV9
CASKVAGPYGYTF - TRBJ1-2 TRBV6-1
CASSLVGLRTSGSYEQYF - TRBJ2-7 TRBV7-2
CASSLAGTGVSEQYF - TRBJ2-7 TRBV5-1
CASSAGTPTYEQYF - TRBJ2-7 TRBV9
CATQNGGNTEAFF few TRBJ1-1 TRBV28
CASSIAWADTQYF - TRBJ2-3 TRBV19
CASSFGGATNEKLFF - TRBJ1-4 TRBV28
CASRVGAGGSDTQYF - TRBJ2-3 TRBV28
CASSPASLAGHYEQYF - TRBJ2-7 TRBV5-4
CASSTRFRGYTEAFF once TRBJ1-1 TRBV28
CASSGTSGRALYEQYF - TRBJ2-7 TRBV6-1
CASRPDSYEQYF - TRBJ2-7 TRBV2
CASSSPALQGPLSTEAFF - TRBJ1-1 TRBV28
CASSHFPSQETQYF once TRBJ2-5 TRBV7-2
CASSFPYGETQYF once TRBJ2-5 TRBV19
CASSLFLQPQHF - TRBJ1-5 TRBV28
CASSLAAGQETQYF - TRBJ2-5 TRBV5-4
CASSPRVGGAFF once TRBJ1-1 TRBV9
CASSPLSGRKRTEAFF - TRBJ1-1 TRBV14
CASSLGATLNTEAFF - TRBJ1-1 TRBV7-2
CASSRQGVFQPQHF - TRBJ1-5 TRBV6-6
CASSMHRSNQPQHF - TRBJ1-5 TRBV19
CASSLGGGAGRNEQYF - TRBJ2-7 TRBV11-3
CASSLAARSGGANVLTF once TRBJ2-6 TRBV7-2
CASSTGQNYGYTF few TRBJ1-2 TRBV9
CASSVGGTAGNTIYF - TRBJ1-3 TRBV9
CASSPFGGSYEQYF - TRBJ2-7 TRBV7-9
CASRTTRGGETQYF - TRBJ2-5 TRBV28
CASSPGTVYYGYTF - TRBJ1-2 TRBV6-6
CASSHRGETQYF - TRBJ2-5 TRBV7-3
CASSPGLAYTDTQYF - TRBJ2-3 TRBV7-7
CASSSPSASGEQYF once TRBJ2-7 TRBV5-1
CASSRGLSYNEQFF - TRBJ2-1 TRBV2
CASSDPKTDTQYF - TRBJ2-3 TRBV5-6
CASSEGRSKYYEQYF - TRBJ2-7 TRBV2
CASSPQTSGIHTGELFF once TRBJ2-2 TRBV19
CASSSRGDYGYTF - TRBJ1-2 TRBV27
CASSLLGNTGELFF once TRBJ2-2 TRBV7-3